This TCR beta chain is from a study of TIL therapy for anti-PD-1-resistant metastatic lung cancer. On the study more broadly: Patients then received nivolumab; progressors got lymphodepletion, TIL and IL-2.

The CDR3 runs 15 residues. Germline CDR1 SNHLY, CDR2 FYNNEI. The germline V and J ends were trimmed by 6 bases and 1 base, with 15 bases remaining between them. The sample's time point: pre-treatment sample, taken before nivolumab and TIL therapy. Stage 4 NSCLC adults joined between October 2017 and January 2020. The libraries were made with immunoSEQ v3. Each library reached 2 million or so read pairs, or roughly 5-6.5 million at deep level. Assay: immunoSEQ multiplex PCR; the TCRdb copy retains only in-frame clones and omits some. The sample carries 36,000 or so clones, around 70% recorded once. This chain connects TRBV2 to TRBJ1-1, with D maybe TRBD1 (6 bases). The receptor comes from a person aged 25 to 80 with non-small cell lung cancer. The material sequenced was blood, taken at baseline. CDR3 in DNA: TGTGCCAGCAGGAACTGGACAGATAAGAACACTGAAGCTTTCTTT. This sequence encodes CASRNWTDKNTEAFF.